This TCR beta chain was sequenced during a study of technical replicates of blood from several donors (dated by TCRdb to about 2017). Cut back by 0 bases and 1 base, the V and J ends lie 4 bases apart. Taken from cysteine to phenylalanine, the CDR3 has 13 residues. The only DNA kept is the CDR3, 39 bases in frame from the first base. Looking up the germline V gene yields CDR1 SGDLS and CDR2 YYNGEE. Library preparation employed the immunoSEQ multiplex PCR assay. TCRdb stores this immuneACCESS table with in-frame sequences only. Part of the clones is absent; in the studies checked, under half of the shortfall reflects unresolved V genes, and no reason is known for the rest. The sample data list over 75,000 clones, and around 97% of these were observed just once. The ten largest account for approximately 0.18% of the sample. Points on this clone: Its antigen specificity is not known. No much larger clonotype is one base removed from it; base qualities were not supplied.

The rearrangement joined TRBV9 to TRBJ1-2, with the D gene too uncertain to name. The clonotype was recovered from a human donor in good health. Specimen: T cells isolated from PBMCs. The CDR3 sequence is CASSVEYNYGYTF. The sequenced DNA is TGTGCCAGCAGCGTAGAATATAACTATGGCTACACCTTC.